This T cell receptor beta chain stems from a study of shared clonotypes between healthy human individuals. Study-wide background: For every donor, three CD4 naive, three CD4 memory, two CD8 naive and one CD8 memory plates were used.

As to this clone: What it binds is not known.

Clones were read by immunoSEQ multiplex PCR, and TCRdb kept only the in-frame ones, dropping some. The data contain roughly 2 million clones, approximately 95% of them singletons. Findings and caveats of the study: Generation of non-shared clonotypes was less probable than generation of clonotypes shared by all four donors.

The naive CD8 population came from CD45RO-negative cells selected for CCR7, without terminally differentiated effector memory CD45RA+ cells. The germline V gene has CDR1 SEHNR and CDR2 FQNEAQ (reference sequence). V lost 4 bases to trimming and J lost 5 bases, with 24 bases between them. This CDR3 has 17 residues. This sequence joins TRBV7-9 and TRBJ2-7; D assignment may be TRBD1 or TRBD2 (5 bases each). The source is a man between 18 and 35 years old in good health. Input material: naive CD8+ T cells sorted from blood. CDR3 DNA: TGTGCCAGCAGCTCCCTCCGGGACCCCCGTAAATGGAACGAGCAGTACTTC. This encodes CASSSLRDPRKWNEQYF.